This is a list of T cell receptor beta chains from one sample in a study of cytomegalovirus exposure and HLA in healthy donors. TCRdb's table, derived via immunoSEQ multiplex PCR, lists solely in-frame clones and lacks some. This table has roughly 230,000 clones, 92% appearing once. Sequencing was done on a sample of PBMCs. These receptors were collected from a girl aged 2 to 9 in good health and CMV-seronegative. CDR3s include the opening cysteine and the closing phenylalanine or tryptophan. D genes are given only for firm matches. Clone sizes are given selectively: once, few, many, or a class where the clone is expanded.

j_call: TRBJ2-7
d_call: .
v_call: TRBV2
clone_size: .
cdr3_aa: CASSGGSSYEQYF
cdr3_nt: TGTGCCAGCTCAGGGGGGAGCTCCTACGAGCAGTACTTC

j_call: TRBJ2-1
d_call: TRBD2
v_call: TRBV11-3
clone_size: .
cdr3_aa: CASSARLAGSNEQFF
cdr3_nt: TGTGCCAGCAGCGCCCGACTAGCGGGGAGCAATGAGCAGTTCTTC

j_call: TRBJ1-1
d_call: .
v_call: TRBV9
clone_size: .
cdr3_aa: CASSAVGATEAFF
cdr3_nt: TGTGCCAGCAGCGCAGTGGGGGCCACTGAAGCTTTCTTT

j_call: TRBJ1-3
d_call: TRBD1
v_call: TRBV7-6
clone_size: .
cdr3_aa: CASSLPGQTSGNTIYF
cdr3_nt: TGTGCCAGCAGCCTACCGGGACAGACCTCTGGAAACACCATATATTTT

j_call: TRBJ1-1
d_call: .
v_call: TRBV6-6
clone_size: few
cdr3_aa: CASSSRLNTEAFF
cdr3_nt: TGTGCCAGCAGTTCCCGGTTGAACACTGAAGCTTTCTTT

j_call: TRBJ2-7
d_call: .
v_call: TRBV7-3
clone_size: once
cdr3_aa: CASSFDEQYF
cdr3_nt: TGTGCCAGCAGCTTCGACGAGCAGTACTTC

j_call: TRBJ2-7
d_call: TRBD1
v_call: TRBV5-8
clone_size: .
cdr3_aa: CASSLGGTVLTYEQYF
cdr3_nt: TGTGCCAGCAGCTTGGGAGGGACAGTCTTGACCTACGAGCAGTACTTC

j_call: TRBJ2-1
d_call: TRBD2
v_call: TRBV19
clone_size: .
cdr3_aa: CASSPSGVNEQFF
cdr3_nt: TGTGCCAGTAGCCCTAGCGGGGTTAATGAGCAGTTCTTC

j_call: TRBJ2-6
d_call: TRBD2
v_call: TRBV5-4
clone_size: .
cdr3_aa: CASSLRAGVLSGANVLTF
cdr3_nt: TGTGCCAGCAGCTTGAGAGCGGGGGTGCTCTCTGGGGCCAACGTCCTGACTTTC

j_call: TRBJ1-1
d_call: .
v_call: TRBV7-6
clone_size: .
cdr3_aa: CASSPSSETAMNTEAFF
cdr3_nt: TGTGCCAGCAGCCCGTCCTCAGAGACAGCCATGAACACTGAAGCTTTCTTT

j_call: TRBJ1-1
d_call: TRBD1
v_call: TRBV6-1
clone_size: .
cdr3_aa: CASTPDRGLFTEAFF
cdr3_nt: TGTGCCAGCACCCCGGACAGGGGACTATTCACTGAAGCTTTCTTT

j_call: TRBJ1-1
d_call: .
v_call: TRBV28
clone_size: few
cdr3_aa: CASSLRLNTEAFF
cdr3_nt: TGTGCCAGCAGTTTGAGGCTGAACACTGAAGCTTTCTTT

j_call: TRBJ2-3
d_call: .
v_call: TRBV12-5
clone_size: .
cdr3_aa: CASVGTDTQYF
cdr3_nt: TGTGCTAGTGTAGGCACAGATACGCAGTATTTT

j_call: TRBJ2-1
d_call: TRBD1
v_call: TRBV2
clone_size: .
cdr3_aa: CASSGQGRTSSYNEQFF
cdr3_nt: TGTGCCAGCAGTGGACAGGGGCGAACAAGCTCCTACAATGAGCAGTTCTTC

j_call: TRBJ1-3
d_call: .
v_call: TRBV7-8
clone_size: .
cdr3_aa: CASSLERNTIYF
cdr3_nt: TGTGCCAGCAGCTTAGAGAGGAACACCATATATTTT

j_call: TRBJ2-1
d_call: TRBD2
v_call: TRBV6-6
clone_size: .
cdr3_aa: CASRPLGAGGYNEQFF
cdr3_nt: TGTGCCAGCAGACCGCTAGGAGCGGGGGGCTACAATGAGCAGTTCTTC

j_call: TRBJ1-5
d_call: TRBD1
v_call: TRBV2
clone_size: .
cdr3_aa: CASTGQGNGQPQHF
cdr3_nt: TGTGCCAGCACCGGACAGGGGAACGGTCAGCCCCAGCATTTT

j_call: TRBJ1-4
d_call: TRBD1
v_call: TRBV28
clone_size: .
cdr3_aa: CASSSGQGSVEKLFF
cdr3_nt: TGTGCCAGCAGTTCGGGACAGGGTTCTGTTGAAAAACTGTTTTTT

j_call: TRBJ2-3
d_call: TRBD2
v_call: TRBV4-1
clone_size: .
cdr3_aa: CASSQGSSGGITDTQYF
cdr3_nt: TGCGCCAGCAGCCAAGGTTCTAGCGGGGGGATCACAGATACGCAGTATTTT

j_call: TRBJ1-2
d_call: .
v_call: TRBV18
clone_size: .
cdr3_aa: CASSRGGTFYGYTF
cdr3_nt: TGTGCCAGCTCCCGAGGAGGGACTTTCTATGGCTACACCTTC

j_call: TRBJ1-2
d_call: TRBD1
v_call: TRBV7-9
clone_size: .
cdr3_aa: CASSQGAGMDYGYTF
cdr3_nt: TGTGCCAGCAGCCAGGGGGCAGGCATGGACTATGGCTACACCTTC

j_call: TRBJ2-1
d_call: .
v_call: TRBV28
clone_size: .
cdr3_aa: CASSLTPQEQFF
cdr3_nt: TGTGCCAGCAGTTTGACACCACAGGAGCAGTTCTTC

j_call: TRBJ1-5
d_call: TRBD1
v_call: TRBV6-5
clone_size: .
cdr3_aa: CASRRGQGSNQPQHF
cdr3_nt: TGTGCCAGCAGGAGGGGGCAGGGCAGCAATCAGCCCCAGCATTTT

j_call: TRBJ1-2
d_call: .
v_call: TRBV20-1
clone_size: once
cdr3_aa: CSARDRGGYTF
cdr3_nt: TGCAGTGCTAGAGATCGGGGTGGCTACACCTTC

j_call: TRBJ2-7
d_call: TRBD2
v_call: TRBV15
clone_size: .
cdr3_aa: CATSSSGRAPYEQYF
cdr3_nt: TGTGCCACCAGCAGTAGCGGGAGGGCCCCCTACGAGCAGTACTTC

j_call: TRBJ2-3
d_call: TRBD1
v_call: TRBV4-1
clone_size: .
cdr3_aa: CASSQPNRGRDTQYF
cdr3_nt: TGCGCCAGCAGCCAACCGAACAGGGGGAGAGATACGCAGTATTTT

j_call: TRBJ1-5
d_call: .
v_call: TRBV5-8
clone_size: .
cdr3_aa: CASSLDGVLRSNQPQHF
cdr3_nt: TGTGCCAGCAGCCTGGACGGGGTTCTGCGGAGCAATCAGCCCCAGCATTTT

j_call: TRBJ1-1
d_call: TRBD1
v_call: TRBV30
clone_size: .
cdr3_aa: CAWRKRDRGNTEAFF
cdr3_nt: TGTGCCTGGAGGAAACGGGACAGGGGTAACACTGAAGCTTTCTTT

j_call: TRBJ1-5
d_call: .
v_call: TRBV9
clone_size: .
cdr3_aa: CASSTDNSRGQPQHF
cdr3_nt: TGTGCCAGCAGCACCGATAACAGCCGGGGTCAGCCCCAGCATTTT

j_call: TRBJ2-3
d_call: TRBD2
v_call: TRBV7-2
clone_size: .
cdr3_aa: CASSPGLAGLYGTQYF
cdr3_nt: TGTGCCAGCAGCCCAGGACTAGCGGGGCTTTATGGGACGCAGTATTTT

j_call: TRBJ2-3
d_call: TRBD2
v_call: TRBV7-9
clone_size: .
cdr3_aa: CSSSFLAGATDTQYF
cdr3_nt: TGTTCCAGCAGCTTTCTAGCGGGAGCCACAGATACGCAGTATTTT

j_call: TRBJ2-7
d_call: TRBD2
v_call: TRBV27
clone_size: .
cdr3_aa: CASSFVAGGHEQYF
cdr3_nt: TGTGCCAGCAGTTTCGTGGCGGGAGGCCACGAGCAGTACTTC

j_call: TRBJ2-7
d_call: .
v_call: TRBV10-1
clone_size: once
cdr3_aa: CASSGYPGRTYEQYF
cdr3_nt: TGCGCCAGCAGTGGATACCCGGGGAGAACCTACGAGCAGTACTTC

j_call: TRBJ1-2
d_call: TRBD1
v_call: TRBV27
clone_size: .
cdr3_aa: CASPQGGFFYGYTF
cdr3_nt: TGTGCCAGTCCCCAGGGGGGTTTTTTTTATGGCTACACCTTC

j_call: TRBJ2-1
d_call: .
v_call: TRBV4-2
clone_size: .
cdr3_aa: CASSQEQGNEQFF
cdr3_nt: TGTGCCAGCAGCCAAGAACAGGGCAATGAGCAGTTCTTC

j_call: TRBJ1-5
d_call: .
v_call: TRBV27
clone_size: .
cdr3_aa: CASSLPGKPQHF
cdr3_nt: TGTGCCAGCAGTTTACCAGGGAAGCCCCAGCATTTT

j_call: TRBJ1-2
d_call: .
v_call: TRBV6-5
clone_size: .
cdr3_aa: CASSYSAMTNYGYTF
cdr3_nt: TGTGCCAGCAGTTACTCGGCAATGACTAACTATGGCTACACCTTC

j_call: TRBJ1-2
d_call: .
v_call: TRBV5-8
clone_size: .
cdr3_aa: CASSLGQLLNYGYTF
cdr3_nt: TGTGCCAGCAGTTTAGGACAGCTATTGAACTATGGCTACACCTTC

j_call: TRBJ1-2
d_call: TRBD1
v_call: TRBV5-1
clone_size: .
cdr3_aa: CASSRDRAGYTF
cdr3_nt: TGCGCCAGCAGCAGGGACAGGGCTGGCTACACCTTC

j_call: TRBJ1-1
d_call: .
v_call: TRBV18
clone_size: once
cdr3_aa: CASSPPGKQNTEAFF
cdr3_nt: TGTGCCAGCTCACCACCGGGCAAACAGAACACTGAAGCTTTCTTT

j_call: TRBJ1-2
d_call: .
v_call: TRBV6-1
clone_size: .
cdr3_aa: CASSPQGWGDGYTF
cdr3_nt: TGTGCCAGCAGTCCTCAGGGGTGGGGCGATGGCTACACCTTC

j_call: TRBJ2-7
d_call: TRBD1
v_call: TRBV13
clone_size: .
cdr3_aa: CASSSGQVGYEQYF
cdr3_nt: TGTGCCAGCAGCTCGGGACAGGTAGGCTACGAGCAGTACTTC

j_call: TRBJ2-5
d_call: TRBD2
v_call: TRBV7-2
clone_size: .
cdr3_aa: CASSTSSGGDIETQYF
cdr3_nt: TGTGCCAGCAGCACGTCTAGCGGGGGCGACATAGAGACCCAGTACTTC

j_call: TRBJ2-7
d_call: .
v_call: TRBV25-1
clone_size: .
cdr3_aa: CASSESVPRNEQYF
cdr3_nt: TGTGCCAGCAGTGAAAGCGTCCCGCGCAACGAGCAGTACTTC

j_call: TRBJ2-7
d_call: TRBD2
v_call: TRBV7-9
clone_size: .
cdr3_aa: CASSLAHSGSEYEQYF
cdr3_nt: TGTGCCAGCAGCTTAGCCCATAGCGGGAGTGAATACGAGCAGTACTTC

j_call: TRBJ1-1
d_call: .
v_call: TRBV6-5
clone_size: .
cdr3_aa: CASSLATGSEAFF
cdr3_nt: TGTGCCAGCAGTTTAGCGACAGGATCTGAAGCTTTCTTT

j_call: TRBJ2-7
d_call: TRBD2
v_call: TRBV4-2
clone_size: .
cdr3_aa: CASSQDSPFSGIYEQYF
cdr3_nt: TGTGCCAGCAGCCAAGATTCCCCGTTTAGCGGGATTTACGAGCAGTACTTC

j_call: TRBJ2-3
d_call: .
v_call: TRBV9
clone_size: .
cdr3_aa: CASSVGGGAADTQYF
cdr3_nt: TGTGCCAGCAGCGTAGGAGGGGGGGCAGCAGATACGCAGTATTTT

j_call: TRBJ1-2
d_call: .
v_call: TRBV21-1
clone_size: .
cdr3_aa: CASSKRYGYTF
cdr3_nt: TGTGCCAGCAGCAAGAGATATGGCTACACCTTC

j_call: TRBJ1-1
d_call: .
v_call: TRBV5-1
clone_size: .
cdr3_aa: CASSSSQDRLDTEAFF
cdr3_nt: TGCGCCAGCAGCTCCTCCCAGGACAGACTTGACACTGAAGCTTTCTTT

j_call: TRBJ1-3
d_call: .
v_call: TRBV5-1
clone_size: once
cdr3_aa: CASSLQGTENTIYF
cdr3_nt: TGCGCCAGCAGCTTGCAGGGGACGGAAAACACCATATATTTT

j_call: TRBJ1-2
d_call: .
v_call: TRBV27
clone_size: .
cdr3_aa: CASSLSEGRYGYTF
cdr3_nt: TGTGCCAGCAGTTTATCGGAGGGTCGGTATGGCTACACCTTC

j_call: TRBJ1-6
d_call: .
v_call: TRBV30
clone_size: .
cdr3_aa: CAWSTGLNNSPLHF
cdr3_nt: TGTGCCTGGAGTACAGGGCTGAATAATTCACCCCTCCACTTT

j_call: TRBJ1-5
d_call: TRBD1
v_call: TRBV30
clone_size: .
cdr3_aa: CAWSVGTGRQPQHF
cdr3_nt: TGTGCCTGGAGTGTGGGGACAGGGCGCCAGCCCCAGCATTTT